This TCR beta chain is from a study of breast tumors, draining lymph nodes, adjacent tissues. Each CDR3 protein is one row after TCRdb ran MiXCR on the multiplex PCR reads. The sample carries under 15,000 distinct CDR3 sequences, roughly 70% recorded once. This clonotype was picked up one time. Material: tumor-adjacent breast tissue. The sequence came from a female donor with breast cancer. Some clones in this sample may be carry-over from other donors' samples.

The CDR3 region is CATGQGSHQPQHF. In DNA, the CDR3 is TGTGCCACCGGACAGGGGTCTCATCAGCCCCAGCATTTT. The gene calls are TRBV24-1 and TRBJ1-5, with TRBD1 identical over 9 bases. Germline assignment: CDR1 KGHDR and CDR2 SFDVKD. J gave up 5 bases and V 9 bases, and 4 bases lay outside the gene matches. The CDR3 sequence is 13 residues long.